These 10 T cell receptor beta chains were all obtained from the same sample, sequenced in a study of cytomegalovirus exposure and HLA in healthy donors. Researchers ran the PCR with 60 Vbeta and 13 Jbeta primers. TCRdb keeps only in-frame clones here, not all; method: immunoSEQ multiplex PCR. The sample totals about 160,000 clones. The sequenced sample was PBMCs. The source is a woman aged 60-70 years in good health and CMV-seronegative.

This chain links TRBV11-2 with TRBJ2-7, with 8 bases identical to TRBD1. The CDR3 consists of 14 residues. Trimming cost V 6 bases and J 0 bases; bases outside gene matches: 4. Germline V gene data show CDR1 as SGHAT and CDR2 as FQNNGV. CDR3 residues: CASRDRGISYEQYF. CDR3 DNA: TGTGCCAGCAGAGACAGGGGAATCTCCTACGAGCAGTACTTC.

This chain uses TRBV5-1 with TRBJ1-4; D remains unclear. The germline gives CDR1 SGHRS, CDR2 YFSETQ. The CDR3 has 15 residues. Trimming shortened V by 5 bases and J by 7 bases, and 18 bases separated the two germline ends. CDR3 residues: CASSPRDGSSEKLFF. The CDR3 DNA reads as TGCGCCAGCAGTCCCAGAGACGGATCTAGTGAAAAACTGTTTTTT.

The chain couples TRBV20-1 to TRBJ2-1; possibly TRBD2 for D (6 bases). Between the trimmed V and J ends, which lost 5 bases and 12 bases, there was a span of 14 bases. The germline V gene has CDR1 DFQATT and CDR2 SNEGSKA (reference sequence). The CDR3 covers 11 residues. The CDR3 DNA reads as TGCAGTGCTCCACTAGCTGTTGGGCAGTTCTTC. It specifies CSAPLAVGQFF.

V gene TRBV5-1 combines with J gene TRBJ1-2; unclear D gene. With 0 bases removed from V and 4 bases from J, the gap between germline ends came to 13 bases. The germline gives CDR1 SGHRS, CDR2 YFSETQ. CDR3 length: 15 residues. The DNA for the CDR3 is TGCGCCAGCAGCTTGGTATCGGGGTTGGGCTATGGCTACACCTTC. This codes for CASSLVSGLGYGYTF.

This chain connects TRBV7-2 to TRBJ1-5, with a possible D match to TRBD1 (5 bases). Trimming pared 1 base from V and 6 bases from J, leaving 16 bases between. The CDR3 consists of 16 residues. The germline gives CDR1 SGHTA, CDR2 FQGNSA. As DNA, the CDR3 is TGTGCCAGCAGCTTAGAGGTTGGCAGGGCGGCTCAGCCCCAGCATTTT. Its protein is CASSLEVGRAAQPQHF. The full variable domain, its missing parts supplied by reference TRBV7-2 and TRBJ1-5, is GAGVSQSPSNKVTEKGKDVELRCDPISGHTALYWYRQSLGQGLEFLIYFQGNSAPDKSGLPSDRFSAERTGGSVSTLTIQRTQQEDSAVYLCASSLEVGRAAQPQHFGDGTRLSIL.

V gene TRBV10-3 combines with J gene TRBJ2-3; 9 bases are a match to TRBD2. V shed 7 bases and J 4 bases; nucleotides not matched to a gene: 6. Germline V lookup: CDR1 ENHRY, CDR2 SYGVKD. This CDR3 spans 14 amino acids. Written as DNA, the CDR3 is TGTGCCATCACCGTAGCGGGAGATGCAGATACGCAGTATTTT. Protein: CAITVAGDADTQYF.

As regards this clone: Other DNA variants within this sample encode the same CDR3. The genes are TRBV18 and TRBJ2-5; TRBD2 agrees at 8 bases. Germline V lookup: CDR1 KGHSH, CDR2 LQKENI. The length of the CDR3 is 13 residues. With 6 bases clipped from V and 5 bases from J, the junction kept 5 bases outside the gene matches. DNA of the CDR3: TGTGCCAGCTCCCCGCCGGGAGGGGAGACCCAGTACTTC. Its translation: CASSPPGGETQYF.

V and J are TRBV6-1 and TRBJ2-1; a weak D match, TRBD1 (5 bases). Germline CDR1 is MNHNS and CDR2 is SASEGT. V was trimmed by 1 base and J by 1 base, leaving 14 bases between them. The CDR3 is made up of 17 amino acids. The chain's CDR3 is CASSEEGATLSYNEQFF. In DNA form, the CDR3 reads TGTGCCAGCAGTGAAGAAGGGGCGACACTTTCCTACAATGAGCAGTTCTTC.

This chain joins TRBV7-3 and TRBJ1-5, with TRBD1 as a possible D gene (6 bases). CDR3 length: 16 residues. V dropped 4 bases and J dropped 0 bases, with 13 bases sitting between them. CDR1 is SGHTA, CDR2 FQGTGA, per germline. This CDR3 reads CASSSQGQFSNQPQHF. As DNA, the CDR3 is TGTGCCAGCAGCTCCCAAGGACAGTTTAGCAATCAGCCCCAGCATTTT.

The DNA for the CDR3 is TGCGCCAGCAGCTTGTATGCTAGCGGGGTCAACAACCGGGGGCTGTTCTTC. It is translated as CASSLYASGVNNRGLFF. The rearrangement links TRBV5-1 to TRBJ2-1, with 9 bases lining up with TRBD2. The CDR3 contains 17 residues. Germline V CDR1 and CDR2: SGHRS, YFSETQ. V trimming: 1 base; J trimming: 15 bases; junction bases outside the gene matches: 20.